Listed here are 24 T cell receptor beta chains from one sample, sequenced in a study of breast tumors, draining lymph nodes, adjacent tissues. The lymph nodes were axillary draining lymph nodes from breast cancer patients. MiXCR was run by TCRdb on the multiplex PCR reads, yielding one entry per CDR3 protein. The table records about 100,000 distinct CDR3 sequences, 21% of them present only once. The sample consisted of axillary lymph node tissue. These TCRs come from a female donor with breast cancer. Some clones in this sample may be carry-over from other donors' samples.

This clonotype was recorded many times. The genes are TRBV3-1 and TRBJ2-1; D possibly matches TRBD1 or TRBD2 (5 bases each). CDR3 length: 14 amino acids. In germline, CDR1 is LGHDT, CDR2 YNNKEL (reference sequence). V lost 4 bases, J lost 6 bases, and 13 bases lay in between. The CDR3 protein is CASSPGAGPNEQFF. The CDR3 region has the DNA TGTGCCAGCAGCCCCGGGGCAGGGCCCAATGAGCAGTTCTTC.

This clonotype was counted only a few times. A much larger clone differs from this one at a single base, so this may be a read error. The chain joins TRBV20-1 to TRBJ2-5, with D possibly matching TRBD1 (7 bases). Germline V lookup: CDR1 DFQATT, CDR2 SNEGSKA (reference sequence). The CDR3 sequence is 14 residues long. The CDR3 region is CSVRGTVQQGTQYF. The CDR3 bases are TGCAGTGTTCGCGGGACAGTCCAACAAGGGACCCAGTACTTC.

This clonotype appeared a few times. This chain links TRBV29-1 with TRBJ1-5; no clear D. The CDR3 has 13 amino acids. CDR1 is SQVTM, CDR2 ANQGSEA, per germline. V lost 4 bases to trimming and J lost 0 bases, with 7 bases between them. This CDR3 is CSVAGNSNQPQHF. The CDR3 DNA reads as TGCAGCGTTGCTGGGAATAGCAATCAGCCCCAGCATTTT.

This clonotype appeared many times. The chain uses TRBV6-5 and TRBJ1-6; D might be TRBD1 (5 bases). Germline values: CDR1 MNHEY, CDR2 SVGAGI. The CDR3 loop spans 16 amino acids. Deletions cut 0 bases from V and 8 bases from J, with 14 bases between. The CDR3 protein is CASSYSRQKIYSPLHF. CDR3 DNA: TGTGCCAGCAGTTACTCCCGACAGAAAATATATTCACCCCTCCACTTT.

This clonotype was counted at least ten times. This chain links TRBV6-5 with TRBJ2-1; D is ambiguous. Per the germline V gene, CDR1 is MNHEY and CDR2 is SVGAGI. The CDR3 totals 12 residues. V lost 3 bases, J lost 7 bases, and 7 bases lay in between. The CDR3 sequence: CASSYHGNEQFF. The CDR3 bases are TGTGCCAGCAGTTATCATGGGAATGAGCAGTTCTTC.

This clonotype was seen at least ten times. The rearrangement uses TRBV7-9 and TRBJ1-4, with 8 bases that match TRBD1. CDR1 SEHNR and CDR2 FQNEAQ come from the germline V gene (reference sequence). Trimming cost V 4 bases and J 6 bases; bases outside gene matches: 10. The CDR3 spans 16 residues. The DNA for the CDR3 is TGTGCCAGCAGCTCGAGTGTGGCAGGGGGCGATGAAAAACTGTTTTTT. Translation: CASSSSVAGGDEKLFF.

This clonotype was observed many times. V usage is TRBV5-8 and J usage is TRBJ1-6; D possibly corresponds to TRBD1 (5 bases). The V end was cut by 3 bases, the J end by 6 bases, with 13 bases between. The CDR3 is 15 amino acids. Looked up from germline, CDR1 is SGHTS and CDR2 is YDEGEE. In nucleotides, the CDR3 is TGTGCCAGCAGCTACGGGACCCAACCTAATTCACCCCTCCACTTT. This codes for CASSYGTQPNSPLHF.

This clonotype was counted ten times or more. The rearrangement uses TRBV6-6 and TRBJ2-7; the D is unclear. V lost 6 bases and J lost 2, with 5 bases in between. In germline, CDR1 is MNHNY, CDR2 SVGAGI (reference sequence). CDR3 length: 11 residues. The CDR3 protein is CASRNAYEQYF. The CDR3 region has the DNA TGTGCCAGCAGGAACGCCTACGAGCAGTACTTC.

About this clonotype: The CDR3 carries no conserved terminal phenylalanine or tryptophan, so it likely arises from a read error. This rearrangement joins TRBV27 to TRBJ1-5, with TRBD1 matching 9 bases. The CDR3 spans 16 residues. From germline, CDR1 is MNHEY and CDR2 SMNVEV (reference sequence). V shed 4 bases, J shed 9 bases, and the junction held 13 bases outside the gene matches. Here the CDR3 reads CASSSSGTGPGRPQHL. In DNA, the CDR3 is TGTGCCAGCAGTTCGTCCGGGACAGGGCCGGGAAGGCCCCAGCATCTT.

This clonotype was picked up many times. The chain employs TRBV3-1 and TRBJ1-3; TRBD1 matches 8 bases. Trimming removed 5 bases from V and 3 bases from J; junction bases left unmatched: 3. Germline V gene sequence: CDR1 LGHDT, CDR2 YNNKEL (reference sequence). This CDR3 is built from 14 residues. The CDR3 is CASSDRGFGNTIYF. Here the CDR3 DNA reads TGTGCCAGCAGCGACAGGGGCTTTGGAAACACCATATATTTT.

This clonotype occurred many times. The chain carries TRBV7-3 and TRBJ2-2; 9 nucleotides agree with TRBD1. Per germline, CDR1 SGHTA and CDR2 FQGTGA. The junction had 4 bases not matched to a gene; V was cut back by 4 bases and J by 7 bases. The length of the CDR3 is 14 residues. Here the CDR3 DNA reads TGTGCCAGCAGCTCAGCGGGACAGGGCGGGGAGCTGTTTTTT. Residues: CASSSAGQGGELFF. Looking up the rest from reference TRBV7-3 and TRBJ2-2 gives the full variable domain: GAGVSQTPSNKVTEKGKYVELRCDPISGHTALYWYRQSLGQGPEFLIYFQGTGAADDSGLPNDRFFAVRPEGSVSTLKIQRTERGDSAVYLCASSSAGQGGELFFGEGSRLTVL.

This clonotype was seen at least ten times. V and J are TRBV5-5 and TRBJ2-3, with 10 bases fitting TRBD1. The trim removed 4 bases at V and 1 base at J, leaving 6 bases unmatched. The germline gives CDR1 SGHKS, CDR2 YYEKEE (reference sequence). CDR3 length equals 16 residues. DNA for the CDR3: TGTGCCAGCAGCCACTCCGGGACAGGGGGCACAGATACGCAGTATTTT. This sequence encodes CASSHSGTGGTDTQYF.

The sample holds many counts of this clonotype. V usage is TRBV2 and J usage is TRBJ1-6; 10 bases are shared with TRBD1. The CDR3 sequence is 23 residues long. Trimming at V came to 6 bases and at J to 0 bases, leaving 23 bases not matched to a gene. In germline, CDR1 is SNHLY, CDR2 FYNNEI. CDR3 DNA: TGTGCCAGCAGCCCCGAGCCCCCCCGCTCGGGACAGGGGCCGAGCTCCTATAATTCACCCCTCCACTTT. This codes for CASSPEPPRSGQGPSSYNSPLHF. The entire variable domain, with the rest obtained from reference TRBV2 and TRBJ1-6, is as follows: EPEVTQTPSHQVTQMGQEVILRCVPISNHLYFYWYRQILGQKVEFLVSFYNNEISEKSEIFDDQFSVERPDGSNFTLKIRSTKLEDSAMYFCASSPEPPRSGQGPSSYNSPLHFGNGTRLTVT.

To note about this clonotype: This clone may be a read error of a much larger clone one base away. J is TRBJ2-2 and V is TRBV15; weak D call: TRBD2 (6 bases). The CDR3 consists of 15 residues. Germline loops: CDR1 LNHNV, CDR2 YYDKDF (reference sequence). CDR3 in amino acids: CATSRDAGLGGELLF. In DNA form, the CDR3 reads TGTGCCACCAGCAGAGATGCAGGGTTGGGCGGGGAGCTGCTTTTT.

This clonotype was counted many times. J is TRBJ2-7 and V is TRBV6-1, with D perhaps TRBD2 (6 bases). V shed 4 bases and J shed 3 bases, with 13 bases lying between them. Germline CDR1 is MNHNS and CDR2 is SASEGT. The CDR3 loop spans 14 amino acids. CDR3 loop: CASSVASVHYEQYF. CDR3 bases: TGTGCCAGCAGTGTTGCTAGCGTTCACTACGAGCAGTACTTC.

This clonotype has a handful of counts. This chain links TRBV28 with TRBJ2-1, with 13 bases lining up with TRBD2. There are 12 residues in the CDR3. Germline trimming cut 5 bases from V and 16 bases from J; bases unmatched to any gene: 5. Germline V gene sequence: CDR1 MDHEN, CDR2 SYDVKM. The CDR3 DNA reads as TGTGCCAGCAGTCCCGGGACTAGCGGGATTTTCTTC. Translated, it gives CASSPGTSGIFF.

This clonotype has just a few counts. This may come from a read error, since a much larger clone is one base off. The chain combines TRBV5-4 with TRBJ2-1; 7 bases are a match to TRBD2. The trim removed 2 bases at V and 2 bases at J, leaving 4 bases unmatched. The CDR3 consists of 15 residues. In germline, CDR1 is SGHNT, CDR2 YYREEE (reference sequence). The DNA for the CDR3 is TGTGCCAGCAGCTTAGGCGGGAGAACCTACAATGAGCAGTTCTTC. It translates to CASSLGGRTYNEQFF. The entire variable domain, with the rest obtained from reference TRBV5-4 and TRBJ2-1, is as follows: ETGVTQSPTHLIKTRGQQVTLRCSSQSGHNTVSWYQQALGQGPQFIFQYYREEENGRGNFPPRFSGLQFPNYSSELNVNALELDDSALYLCASSLGGRTYNEQFFGPGTRLTVL.

V is TRBV5-1 and J is TRBJ1-2, with 10 bases fitting TRBD1. The CDR3 has 17 amino acids. J lost 3 bases, V lost 4 bases, and 12 bases had no gene match. CDR1 and CDR2 (germline): SGHRS, YFSETQ. The CDR3: CASSLYSGTGVDYGYTF. The DNA of the CDR3 is TGCGCCAGCAGCCTCTACTCCGGGACAGGGGTGGACTATGGCTACACCTTC. Looking up the rest from reference TRBV5-1 and TRBJ1-2 gives the full variable domain: KAGVTQTPRYLIKTRGQQVTLSCSPISGHRSVSWYQQTPGQGLQFLFEYFSETQRNKGNFPGRFSGRQFSNSRSEMNVSTLELGDSALYLCASSLYSGTGVDYGYTFGSGTRLTVV.

This clonotype was observed at least ten times. The chain employs TRBV5-1 and TRBJ2-3; 15 positions agree with TRBD2. V dropped 4 bases and J dropped 11; count of bases not matched to a gene: 8. Germline CDR1 SGHRS, CDR2 YFSETQ. This CDR3 contains 15 residues. CDR3 protein: CASSPEGTSGGQQYF. CDR3 bases: TGCGCCAGCAGCCCGGAAGGGACTAGCGGGGGGCAGCAGTATTTT.

This clonotype showed up many times. The J gene is TRBJ1-5, the V gene TRBV6-4, with no clear D. This CDR3 comprises 13 residues. The V end was cut by 6 bases, the J end by 4 bases, with 10 bases between. Germline CDR1 and CDR2: MRHNA and SNTAGT. Here the CDR3 DNA reads TGTGCCAGCAGCCCTGAACCGAATCAGCCCCAGCATTTT. Amino acids: CASSPEPNQPQHF.

This clonotype was seen at least ten times. The chain links TRBV15 to TRBJ1-5; the match to TRBD1 covers 7 bases. CDR1 is LNHNV and CDR2 is YYDKDF in the germline V gene (reference sequence). The CDR3 is made up of 15 amino acids. V trimming: 3 bases; J trimming: 2 bases; junction bases outside the gene matches: 4. The CDR3 nucleotides are TGTGCCACCAGCAGGAGGGGGCAGGGCAATCAGCCCCAGCATTTT. Translation gives CATSRRGQGNQPQHF.

This clonotype occurred many times. The chain recombines TRBV3-1 with TRBJ2-7, with 8 bases that match TRBD2. The germline CDR1 and CDR2 sequences are LGHDT and YNNKEL (reference sequence). With V trimmed by 2 bases and J by 3 bases, 3 bases remained unmatched. The CDR3 runs 14 residues. CDR3 residues: CASSQSGSRYEQYF. The DNA of the CDR3 is TGTGCCAGCAGCCAAAGCGGGAGCCGCTACGAGCAGTACTTC.

Of note for this clonotype: It may be a read error: a sequence one base away is much more abundant. The J gene is TRBJ1-3, the V gene TRBV6-6; D is undetermined. Germline V gene lookup returns CDR1 MNHNY and CDR2 SVGAGI (reference sequence). This CDR3 has 17 residues. The CDR3 reads CASTPKAGFWPGSTIYF. In nucleotides, the CDR3 is TGTGCCAGCACCCCTAAGGCGGGTTTCTGGCCTGGAAGCACCATATATTTT.

The chain employs TRBV6-2 or TRBV6-3 and TRBJ1-5, with 8 bases matching TRBD1. V was pared by 5 bases and J by 6 bases, with 9 bases of the junction left unmatched. The CDR3 loop spans 15 amino acids. The germline gives CDR1 MNHEY, CDR2 SVGEGT. This chain's CDR3 is CASSKQGAGVQPQHF. DNA for the CDR3: TGTGCCAGCAGTAAGCAGGGGGCTGGGGTTCAGCCCCAGCATTTT.